One and the same sample provided the 27 T cell receptor beta chains below, sequenced in a study of early T cells in non-severe SARS-CoV-2 infection (dated by TCRdb to the early 2020s). Receptors were amplified or captured by 5' RACE. The instrument was a NextSeq 500. TCRdb trimmed the raw reads at Q25, called clones with MiXCR and kept productive beta chains. CDR3 protein duplicates are merged, each entry listing the most common genes and DNA. Across this sample there are about 80,000 distinct CDR3 sequences, with around 11% seen only once. The top ten constitute approximately 4.5% of the sample. Sequenced material: whole blood. These receptors were obtained from an adult who was a healthcare worker with PCR-confirmed SARS-CoV-2 infection or an uninfected control (not recorded which).

This clonotype was counted at least ten times. The chain links TRBV12-3 or TRBV12-4 to TRBJ2-5; 9 nucleotides match TRBD2. The CDR3 extends over 15 amino acids. Germline trimming cut 4 bases from V and 2 bases from J; bases unmatched to any gene: 5. CDR3 sequence (DNA): TGTGCCAGCAGTTCCCGGCTAGCGGGGCAAGAGACCCAGTACTTC. It is translated as CASSSRLAGQETQYF.

This clonotype was found a few times. The rearrangement links TRBV7-2 to TRBJ2-2, with a tentative D call TRBD2 (7 bases). The CDR3 has 16 amino acids. Trimming left V 5 bases short and J 4 bases short, with 17 bases between. Germline V gene sequence: CDR1 SGHTA, CDR2 FQGNSA. CDR3 region: CASSPGGGGGTGELFF. In DNA form, the CDR3 reads TGTGCCAGCAGCCCTGGAGGAGGGGGGGGCACCGGGGAGCTGTTTTTT. The whole variable domain, remainder taken from reference TRBV7-2 and TRBJ2-2, is GAGVSQSPSNKVTEKGKDVELRCDPISGHTALYWYRQSLGQGLEFLIYFQGNSAPDKSGLPSDRFSAERTGGSVSTLTIQRTQQEDSAVYLCASSPGGGGGTGELFFGEGSRLTVL.

The chain couples TRBV2 to TRBJ2-1, with D uncertain. Germline V gene lookup returns CDR1 SNHLY and CDR2 FYNNEI. This CDR3 spans 14 amino acids. The germline V and J ends were trimmed by 4 bases and 7 bases, with 14 bases remaining between them. CDR3 protein: CASSALLTLNEQFF. As DNA, the CDR3 is TGTGCCAGCAGTGCCCTACTGACCCTGAATGAGCAGTTCTTC.

Ten or more counts support this clonotype. The rearrangement joins TRBV19 to TRBJ2-5; D perhaps matches TRBD2 (7 bases). CDR1 LNHDA and CDR2 SQIVND come from the germline V gene (reference sequence). V lost 7 bases and J lost 2, with 14 bases in between. This CDR3 region has 14 residues. In DNA form, the CDR3 reads TGTGCCAGTACCCCGGGGGGCGGACAAGAGACCCAGTACTTC. As protein: CASTPGGGQETQYF.

This chain joins TRBV7-8 and TRBJ1-2; possibly TRBD1 for D (6 bases). Germline V gene sequence: CDR1 SGHVS, CDR2 FQNEAQ. This CDR3 is built from 16 residues. The V end lost 2 bases, the J end lost 7 bases, and 20 bases lay between the germline ends. The chain's CDR3 is CASSLSTGSGDGGYTF. CDR3 in DNA: TGTGCCAGCAGCTTATCCACAGGGTCCGGGGATGGTGGCTACACCTTC.

This clonotype has a count of ten or more. This chain connects TRBV12-3 or TRBV12-4 to TRBJ2-5; D ambiguous. The CDR3 extends over 12 amino acids. Trimming removed 2 bases at V and 1 base at J, with 2 bases between. The CDR3, as DNA: TGTGCCAGCAGTTTAATCCAAGAGACCCAGTACTTC. Its translation is CASSLIQETQYF.

At least ten counts were recorded for this clonotype. The chain carries TRBV30 and TRBJ2-5; D possibly corresponds to TRBD1 (6 bases). The germline gives CDR1 GTSNPN, CDR2 SVGIG (reference sequence). Deletions cut 2 bases from V and 0 bases from J, with 10 bases between. The CDR3 contains 14 residues. CDR3 sequence: CAWSQQGYQETQYF. The CDR3, as DNA: TGTGCCTGGAGTCAACAGGGATACCAAGAGACCCAGTACTTC.

This clonotype was counted a few times. This chain links TRBV5-4 with TRBJ2-3; the D gene is possibly TRBD1 (5 bases). The germline gives CDR1 SGHNT, CDR2 YYREEE (reference sequence). Trimming pared 4 bases from V and 4 bases from J, leaving 13 bases between. This CDR3 has 14 amino acids. CDR3 coding DNA: TGTGCCAGCAGCCCTCAAGGGGCGCCAGATACGCAGTATTTT. This sequence encodes CASSPQGAPDTQYF.

The J gene is TRBJ1-1, the V gene TRBV29-1; D uncertain. The CDR3 length is 14 residues. Per the germline V gene, CDR1 is SQVTM and CDR2 is ANQGSEA. V was cut by 4 bases and J by 1 base, with 13 bases left in between. CDR3 amino acids: CSVVVGVRNTEAFF. The DNA for the CDR3 is TGCAGCGTTGTCGTCGGGGTGAGGAACACTGAAGCTTTCTTT.

The chain couples TRBV5-5 to TRBJ2-1; no reliable D call. V was shortened by 2 bases and J by 6 bases, with 12 bases between the two germline ends. The CDR3 is 14 residues long. Germline values: CDR1 SGHKS, CDR2 YYEKEE (reference sequence). The CDR3 reads CASSLEAAPNEQFF. CDR3 DNA sequence: TGTGCCAGCAGCTTAGAGGCAGCCCCCAATGAGCAGTTCTTC.

In this sample, this clonotype turned up many times. V and J are TRBV5-1 and TRBJ2-2; 10 bases match TRBD2. In germline, CDR1 is SGHRS, CDR2 YFSETQ. CDR3 length: 17 amino acids. The V gene end was trimmed by 0 bases and the J gene end by 4 bases; junction bases not matched to a gene: 6. CDR3 residues: CASSLEASGGPTGELFF. The CDR3 region has the DNA TGCGCCAGCAGCTTGGAGGCTAGCGGGGGCCCCACCGGGGAGCTGTTTTTT. Together with reference TRBV5-1 and TRBJ2-2, the CDR3 gives the full variable domain: KAGVTQTPRYLIKTRGQQVTLSCSPISGHRSVSWYQQTPGQGLQFLFEYFSETQRNKGNFPGRFSGRQFSNSRSEMNVSTLELGDSALYLCASSLEASGGPTGELFFGEGSRLTVL.

A few counts support this clonotype. The chain carries TRBV3-1 and TRBJ1-4, with unresolved D. The germline CDR1 and CDR2 sequences are LGHDT and YNNKEL (reference sequence). The CDR3 length is 16 residues. Trimming stripped 4 bases from V and 5 bases from J, with 17 bases between. The DNA for the CDR3 is TGTGCCAGCAGCCCCTCCTTGGTCGGTCTGAATGAAAAACTGTTTTTT. Translated: CASSPSLVGLNEKLFF.

V usage is TRBV12-3 or TRBV12-4 and J usage is TRBJ1-1, with D perhaps TRBD1 (5 bases). This CDR3 has 16 amino acids. Trimming removed 2 bases from V and 1 base from J, with 14 bases in between. Here the CDR3 DNA reads TGTGCCAGCAGTTTATGGGGCAGAACTACGAACACTGAAGCTTTCTTT. Amino acids: CASSLWGRTTNTEAFF.

Only a few counts were recorded for this clonotype. This chain joins TRBV7-2 and TRBJ2-1; 7 nucleotides match TRBD2. There are 16 residues in the CDR3. Trimming cost V 1 base and J 5 bases; bases outside gene matches: 8. Germline CDR1 SGHTA, CDR2 FQGNSA. The CDR3 region has the DNA TGTGCCAGCAGCTTAGTATCGGCGGGAGCGGACAATGAGCAGTTCTTC. It yields the protein CASSLVSAGADNEQFF.

This chain joins TRBV10-3 and TRBJ1-1; 7 nucleotides agree with TRBD1. The CDR3 has 12 residues. Germline V gives CDR1 ENHRY, CDR2 SYGVKD. J gave up 6 bases and V 7 bases, and 5 bases lay outside the gene matches. The CDR3 DNA sequence: TGTGCCATCAATACAGGGGTTGCTGAAGCTTTCTTT. Protein: CAINTGVAEAFF.

This chain joins TRBV18 and TRBJ2-1; D is unresolved. Deletions cut 2 bases from V and 0 bases from J, with 11 bases between. The CDR3 covers 16 residues. Per germline, CDR1 KGHSH and CDR2 LQKENI. The CDR3 here is CASSPEVPSSYNEQFF. CDR3 nucleotide sequence: TGTGCCAGCTCACCAGAAGTCCCGAGCTCCTACAATGAGCAGTTCTTC. The full variable domain, completed using reference TRBV18 and TRBJ2-1, is NAGVMQNPRHLVRRRGQEARLRCSPMKGHSHVYWYRQLPEEGLKFMVYLQKENIIDESGMPKERFSAEFPKEGPSILRIQQVVRGDSAAYFCASSPEVPSSYNEQFFGPGTRLTVL.

This chain links TRBV20-1 with TRBJ1-2; 9 bases align to TRBD1. V was pared by 5 bases and J by 2 bases, with 6 bases of the junction left unmatched. Germline V gives CDR1 DFQATT, CDR2 SNEGSKA (reference sequence). This CDR3 contains 14 residues. The CDR3 sequence: CSAQGQGANYGYTF. CDR3 in DNA: TGCAGTGCTCAGGGACAGGGTGCCAACTATGGCTACACCTTC.

This clonotype was found many times. The V call is TRBV5-1, the J call TRBJ1-6, with 7 bases fitting TRBD1. The CDR3 totals 15 residues. V shed 0 bases, J shed 8 bases, and the junction held 5 bases outside the gene matches. Germline V gene lookup returns CDR1 SGHRS and CDR2 YFSETQ. CDR3 region: CASSLVGRGYSPLHF. The CDR3, as DNA: TGCGCCAGCAGCTTGGTCGGCAGGGGGTATTCACCCCTCCACTTT. Variable domain in full (rest from reference TRBV5-1 and TRBJ1-6): KAGVTQTPRYLIKTRGQQVTLSCSPISGHRSVSWYQQTPGQGLQFLFEYFSETQRNKGNFPGRFSGRQFSNSRSEMNVSTLELGDSALYLCASSLVGRGYSPLHFGNGTRLTVT.

This clonotype was observed a handful of times. The V gene is TRBV27, the J gene TRBJ1-4; D perhaps matches TRBD1 (6 bases). Germline V CDR1 and CDR2: MNHEY, SMNVEV (reference sequence). The V end lost 5 bases, the J end lost 7 bases, and 11 bases lay between the germline ends. This CDR3 is built from 13 residues. The CDR3 DNA is TGTGCCAGCAGTCCCAGGGGTGGTGAAAAACTGTTTTTT. This codes for CASSPRGGEKLFF.

At least ten counts were recorded for this clonotype. This chain joins TRBV3-1 and TRBJ2-1; D unclear. Trimming shortened V by 0 bases and J by 7 bases, and 10 bases separated the two germline ends. Germline V gene data show CDR1 as LGHDT and CDR2 as YNNKEL (reference sequence). This CDR3 has 14 amino acids. The CDR3 DNA sequence: TGTGCCAGCAGCCAAGATTTCTGGGCGAATGAGCAGTTCTTC. It is translated as CASSQDFWANEQFF.

This clonotype showed up just a few times. The chain links TRBV7-9 to TRBJ2-7; D unresolved. The CDR3 sequence is 15 residues long. V lost 5 bases to trimming and J lost 0 bases, with 14 bases between them. Per the germline V gene, CDR1 is SEHNR and CDR2 is FQNEAQ (reference sequence). DNA of the CDR3: TGTGCCAGCAGCCAGTTTGACAAGAGCTCCTACGAGCAGTACTTC. Translated, it gives CASSQFDKSSYEQYF. Combining the CDR3 with reference TRBV7-9 and TRBJ2-7 gives the whole variable domain DTGVSQNPRHKITKRGQNVTFRCDPISEHNRLYWYRQTLGQGPEFLTYFQNEAQLEKSRLLSDRFSAERPKGSFSTLEIQRTEQGDSAMYLCASSQFDKSSYEQYFGPGTRLTVT.

This clonotype showed up just a few times. The J gene is TRBJ2-5, the V gene TRBV5-6, with D maybe TRBD1 (7 bases). The CDR3 totals 16 residues. Germline V gives CDR1 SGHDT, CDR2 YYEEEE. Trimming took off 3 bases at V and 6 bases at J, with 21 bases between the two ends. The CDR3 region has the DNA TGTGCCAGCAGCTACACAGGGGACTCAACGGGGAAGACCCAGTACTTC. Protein sequence: CASSYTGDSTGKTQYF.

This sequence joins TRBV9 and TRBJ2-2; D is undetermined. CDR3 size: 13 residues. The V end was cut by 3 bases, the J end by 6 bases, with 9 bases between. CDR1 and CDR2 from the germline V gene are SGDLS and YYNGEE. The CDR3 spells CASSGTVAGELFF. DNA of the CDR3: TGTGCCAGCAGCGGTACAGTGGCCGGGGAGCTGTTTTTT.

The V gene is TRBV10-2, the J gene TRBJ1-6; possible D gene TRBD1, 5 bases. From germline, CDR1 is WSHSY and CDR2 SAAADI. With 4 bases removed from V and 7 bases from J, the gap between germline ends came to 8 bases. The CDR3 runs to 13 residues. In DNA form, the CDR3 reads TGCGCCAGCAGTGGAGGGGAAAATTCACCCCTCCACTTT. Residues: CASSGGENSPLHF.

This chain links TRBV11-2 with TRBJ2-5, with D possibly being TRBD1 or TRBD2 (5 bases each). The V end was cut by 5 bases, the J end by 5 bases, with 21 bases between. This CDR3 is 16 amino acids long. Germline V lookup: CDR1 SGHAT, CDR2 FQNNGV. CDR3 sequence: CASSARDGSFGETQYF. The CDR3 coding sequence is TGTGCCAGCAGCGCCCGGGACGGCTCTTTCGGGGAGACCCAGTACTTC.

In this sample, this clonotype turned up many times. The chain carries TRBV4-1 and TRBJ2-7; D is ambiguous. The germline V and J ends were trimmed by 0 bases and 3 bases, with 9 bases remaining between them. This CDR3 has 14 amino acids. From germline, CDR1 is MGHRA and CDR2 YSYEKL. This CDR3 is CASSQEGRSYEQYF. The CDR3 nucleotides read TGCGCCAGCAGCCAAGAAGGCAGGAGCTACGAGCAGTACTTC.

The sample holds many counts of this clonotype. J is TRBJ2-3 and V is TRBV5-1, with a possible D match to TRBD1 (6 bases). The germline V gene has CDR1 SGHRS and CDR2 YFSETQ. This CDR3 is 15 amino acids long. V dropped 1 base and J dropped 2 bases, with 11 bases sitting between them. CDR3 protein: CASSLSDRNTDTQYF. The DNA of the CDR3 is TGCGCCAGCAGCTTGTCGGACAGAAACACAGATACGCAGTATTTT. Looking up the rest from reference TRBV5-1 and TRBJ2-3 gives the full variable domain: KAGVTQTPRYLIKTRGQQVTLSCSPISGHRSVSWYQQTPGQGLQFLFEYFSETQRNKGNFPGRFSGRQFSNSRSEMNVSTLELGDSALYLCASSLSDRNTDTQYFGPGTRLTVL.